One and the same sample provided the 21 T cell receptor beta chains below, sequenced in a study of blood T cell repertoires in COVID-19. Profiling relied on immunoSEQ multiplex PCR, and the TCRdb table lists in-frame clones only, not all of them. This sample has under 300,000 clones; approximately 84% occur once, and the top ten carry 1.4% to 1.5%. The specimen sequenced was peripheral blood. The receptors derive from a human donor with COVID-19, enrolled during active disease. The donor label of this sample is uncertain.

The rearrangement uses TRBV2 and TRBJ2-1, with 8 bases fitting TRBD2. The CDR3 is 16 residues long. V was pared by 5 bases and J by 10 bases, with 16 bases of the junction left unmatched. CDR1 is SNHLY and CDR2 is FYNNEI in the germline V gene. CDR3 sequence reads: CASSLRPGGEGQEQFF. CDR3 bases: TGTGCCAGCAGTCTCCGCCCGGGGGGGGAGGGCCAGGAGCAGTTCTTC.

This chain joins TRBV28 and TRBJ1-5; 8 nucleotides agree with TRBD1. In germline, CDR1 is MDHEN, CDR2 SYDVKM. CDR3 size: 15 residues. V lost 5 bases and J lost 2; bases outside the gene matches: 5. The CDR3 loop reads CASSIPGQGNQPQHF. The CDR3 DNA sequence: TGTGCCAGCAGTATTCCGGGACAGGGCAATCAGCCCCAGCATTTT.

This chain links TRBV28 with TRBJ2-7; the match to TRBD2 covers 13 bases. The CDR3 runs to 15 residues. The V gene end was trimmed by 6 bases and the J gene end by 6 bases; junction bases not matched to a gene: 8. Germline V CDR1 and CDR2: MDHEN, SYDVKM. CDR3 amino acids: CASSLRTSGSGEQYF. The CDR3 DNA sequence: TGTGCCAGCAGCCTTAGGACTAGCGGGAGTGGCGAGCAGTACTTC. Combining the CDR3 with reference TRBV28 and TRBJ2-7 gives the whole variable domain DVKVTQSSRYLVKRTGEKVFLECVQDMDHENMFWYRQDPGLGLRLIYFSYDVKMKEKGDIPEGYSVSREKKERFSLILESASTNQTSMYLCASSLRTSGSGEQYFGPGTRLTVT.

V usage is TRBV5-4 and J usage is TRBJ2-7; 9 nucleotides agree with TRBD2. Germline V gives CDR1 SGHNT, CDR2 YYREEE (reference sequence). This CDR3 is 15 amino acids long. V shed 4 bases, J shed 4 bases, and the junction held 9 bases outside the gene matches. Written as DNA, the CDR3 is TGTGCCAGCAGCGAGGGACTAGCCGAGGTATACGAGCAGTACTTC. Its protein is CASSEGLAEVYEQYF.

The chain employs TRBV5-6 and TRBJ1-6; a weak D match, TRBD1 (5 bases). The CDR3 consists of 13 residues. V was trimmed by 5 bases and J by 6 bases, leaving 9 bases between them. From germline, CDR1 is SGHDT and CDR2 YYEEEE. CDR3 DNA: TGTGCCAGCAGGGAGGGGTTTAATTCACCCCTCCACTTT. The encoded protein is CASREGFNSPLHF. Full variable domain (rest looked up from reference TRBV5-6 and TRBJ1-6): DAGVTQSPTHLIKTRGQQVTLRCSPKSGHDTVSWYQQALGQGPQFIFQYYEEEERQRGNFPDRFSGHQFPNYSSELNVNALLLGDSALYLCASREGFNSPLHFGNGTRLTVT.

J is TRBJ1-5 and V is TRBV19, with a tentative D call TRBD1 (5 bases). CDR1 and CDR2 (germline): LNHDA, SQIVND (reference sequence). The CDR3 spans 14 residues. V lost 5 bases to trimming and J lost 7 bases, with 15 bases between them. The CDR3 nucleotides read TGTGCCAGTAGTCCGACGGGGGGGGACCAGCCCCAGCATTTT. This translates into CASSPTGGDQPQHF.

This sequence joins TRBV30 and TRBJ1-4; D is unresolved. V was shortened by 0 bases and J by 4 bases, with 9 bases between the two germline ends. There are 14 residues in the CDR3. Germline V CDR1 and CDR2: GTSNPN, SVGIG (reference sequence). This chain's CDR3 is CAWSVRGNNEKLFF. The CDR3 region has the DNA TGTGCCTGGAGTGTACGGGGTAATAATGAAAAACTGTTTTTT. The full variable domain, rest sourced from reference TRBV30 and TRBJ1-4, is SQTIHQWPATLVQPVGSPLSLECTVEGTSNPNLYWYRQAAGRGLQLLFYSVGIGQISSEVPQNLSASRPQDRQFILSSKKLLLSDSGFYLCAWSVRGNNEKLFFGSGTQLSVL.

The chain employs TRBV28 and TRBJ2-3; 9 nucleotides match TRBD1. V lost 3 bases, J lost 5 bases, and 6 bases stayed unmatched. The length of the CDR3 is 15 residues. CDR1 is MDHEN, CDR2 SYDVKM, per germline. The CDR3 DNA sequence: TGTGCCAGCAGTTTTCTTAGGACAGGGGTAGATACGCAGTATTTT. This codes for CASSFLRTGVDTQYF.

The V call is TRBV3-1 (or the pseudogene TRBV3-2), the J call TRBJ1-1, with a tentative D call TRBD1 (6 bases). Deletions cut 4 bases from V and 5 bases from J, with 11 bases between. The length of the CDR3 is 13 residues. Germline CDR1 is LGHDT and CDR2 is YNNKEL (reference sequence). CDR3 sequence reads: CASSPYRVTEAFF. The DNA for the CDR3 is TGTGCCAGCAGCCCTTACAGGGTAACTGAAGCTTTCTTT.

This clone occurred a few times. The chain uses TRBV2 and TRBJ1-5, with TRBD1 matching over 8 bases. Germline trimming cut 7 bases from V and 2 bases from J; bases unmatched to any gene: 10. The germline V gene has CDR1 SNHLY and CDR2 FYNNEI. The CDR3 loop spans 16 amino acids. DNA for the CDR3: TGTGCCAGCATTAAAGGACAGGGAGGCGGCAATCAGCCCCAGCATTTT. Translation: CASIKGQGGGNQPQHF.

The rearrangement joins TRBV7-8 to TRBJ1-2, with D tentatively TRBD1 (6 bases). The CDR3 has 14 residues. Germline CDR1 reads SGHVS; CDR2 reads FQNEAQ. V shed 3 bases and J shed 2 bases, with 10 bases lying between them. CDR3 sequence (DNA): TGTGCCAGCAGCTTGGACAGCCAAAACTATGGCTACACCTTC. This codes for CASSLDSQNYGYTF.

The chain joins TRBV2 to TRBJ1-4; TRBD1 agrees at 10 bases. Trimming took 5 bases from V and 11 from J; bases not matched to a gene: 5. The CDR3 spans 13 residues. Germline V gene sequence: CDR1 SNHLY, CDR2 FYNNEI. CDR3 residues: CASSWDRGSKLFF. For the CDR3, the DNA is TGTGCCAGCAGTTGGGACAGGGGTTCCAAACTGTTTTTT. The full variable domain, with the rest looked up from reference TRBV2 and TRBJ1-4, is EPEVTQTPSHQVTQMGQEVILRCVPISNHLYFYWYRQILGQKVEFLVSFYNNEISEKSEIFDDQFSVERPDGSNFTLKIRSTKLEDSAMYFCASSWDRGSKLFFGSGTQLSVL.

The chain couples TRBV10-2 to TRBJ1-1; D remains ambiguous. Germline lookup yields CDR1 WSHSY and CDR2 SAAADI. V was cut by 0 bases and J by 11 bases, with 10 bases left in between. The CDR3 length is 12 residues. In DNA, the CDR3 is TGCGCCAGCAGTGAGTCGAGGCCCCCGGCTTTCTTT. Translating gives CASSESRPPAFF.

The table lists this clone with a few counts. The rearrangement uses TRBV11-2 and TRBJ1-1; D is unclear. CDR3 size: 13 residues. Per the germline V gene, CDR1 is SGHAT and CDR2 is FQNNGV. V was cut by 6 bases and J by 6 bases, with 14 bases left in between. CDR3: CASSLQALPEAFF. The DNA for the CDR3 is TGTGCCAGCAGTCTTCAGGCCCTCCCTGAAGCTTTCTTT.

This chain joins TRBV11-3 and TRBJ2-1; 9 bases agree with TRBD1. CDR1 SGHNT and CDR2 YENEEA come from the germline V gene. Germline trimming cut 3 bases from V and 9 bases from J; bases unmatched to any gene: 9. The CDR3 covers 15 residues. The CDR3 coding sequence is TGTGCCAGCAGCTTGGGACAGGGCCTTGTAGGTGAGCAGTTCTTC. The encoded protein is CASSLGQGLVGEQFF.

V gene TRBV5-3 combines with J gene TRBJ2-7; D is possibly TRBD2 (7 bases). TRBV5-3 is marked as an open reading frame, function uncertain. The CDR3 loop spans 17 amino acids. Trimming took 5 bases from V and 4 from J, leaving 25 bases between them. The CDR3 coding sequence is TGTGCCAGAAGACCGCCTCCGGCAGGCGAGGGGGGGTACGAGCAGTACTTC. Its translation: CARRPPPAGEGGYEQYF.

The chain combines TRBV6-4 with TRBJ2-1; 7 bases map to TRBD2. J gave up 6 bases and V 6 bases, and 11 bases lay outside the gene matches. The CDR3 runs to 15 residues. Looked up from germline, CDR1 is MRHNA and CDR2 is SNTAGT. CDR3 amino acids: CASSPGLDRVNEQFF. The DNA for the CDR3 is TGTGCCAGCAGCCCCGGACTAGATCGGGTCAATGAGCAGTTCTTC.

CDR3 region: CASTKAGEGYGYTF. The CDR3 region has the DNA TGTGCCAGCACCAAGGCGGGGGAGGGCTATGGCTACACCTTC. The rearrangement joins TRBV27 to TRBJ1-2; perhaps TRBD1 as D (5 bases). The V and J ends lost 7 bases and 4 bases respectively, with 16 bases between them. The CDR3 runs to 14 residues. Germline-derived CDR1 and CDR2 are MNHEY and SMNVEV (reference sequence).

This clone was observed once. The CDR3 loop is CASSVSIAYGYTF. In DNA, the CDR3 is TGTGCCAGCAGTGTTAGTATCGCCTATGGCTACACCTTC. This chain uses TRBV2 with TRBJ1-2, with D unclear. The CDR3 length is 13 residues. The V gene lost 4 bases and the J gene lost 4 bases, with 10 bases spanning the gap. Per the germline V gene, CDR1 is SNHLY and CDR2 is FYNNEI.

The V gene is TRBV4-1, the J gene TRBJ2-7; D is perhaps TRBD1 (6 bases). Germline CDR1 reads MGHRA; CDR2 reads YSYEKL. The CDR3 runs 17 residues. The V gene lost 4 bases and the J gene lost 0 bases, with 19 bases spanning the gap. The CDR3 sequence is CASSPFDEGVSSYEQYF. The CDR3 DNA reads TGCGCCAGCAGCCCCTTCGACGAGGGGGTTAGCTCCTACGAGCAGTACTTC.

V gene TRBV4-1 combines with J gene TRBJ1-6; D gene ambiguous. The germline CDR1 and CDR2 sequences are MGHRA and YSYEKL. V lost 0 bases and J lost 4, with 10 bases in between. The CDR3 contains 16 residues. This chain's CDR3 is CASSQDEAGYNSPLHF. DNA for the CDR3: TGCGCCAGCAGCCAAGATGAGGCGGGGTATAATTCACCCCTCCACTTT.